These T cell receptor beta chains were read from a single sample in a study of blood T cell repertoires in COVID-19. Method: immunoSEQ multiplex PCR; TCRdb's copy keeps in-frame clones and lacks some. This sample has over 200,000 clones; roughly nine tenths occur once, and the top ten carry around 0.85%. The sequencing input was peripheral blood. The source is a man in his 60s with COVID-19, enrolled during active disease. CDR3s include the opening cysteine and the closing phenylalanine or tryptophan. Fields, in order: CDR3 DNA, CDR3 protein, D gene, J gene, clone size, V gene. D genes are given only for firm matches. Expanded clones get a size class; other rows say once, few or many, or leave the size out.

CDR3 DNA: TGTGCCAGTAGTATAGACCAGGTCTCTGGAAACACCATATATTTT; CDR3 protein: CASSIDQVSGNTIYF; D gene: .; J gene: TRBJ1-3; clone size: .; V gene: TRBV19
CDR3 DNA: TGCGCCAGCAGCGATCAGGTAACCTACAATGAGCAGTTCTTC; CDR3 protein: CASSDQVTYNEQFF; D gene: .; J gene: TRBJ2-1; clone size: few; V gene: TRBV10-1
CDR3 DNA: TGTGCCAGCAGTTTATCTAGACCGGCCCGACTTACTGCGAAAAATGAGCAGTTCTTC; CDR3 protein: CASSLSRPARLTAKNEQFF; D gene: .; J gene: TRBJ2-1; clone size: .; V gene: TRBV27
CDR3 DNA: TGTGCCAGCAGCGTAGACCCGAGCTCTGGAAACACCATATATTTT; CDR3 protein: CASSVDPSSGNTIYF; D gene: .; J gene: TRBJ1-3; clone size: .; V gene: TRBV9
CDR3 DNA: TGTGCCAGCAACCCCTGGGACAGGGCGAGCTCCTATAATTCACCCCTCCACTTT; CDR3 protein: CASNPWDRASSYNSPLHF; D gene: TRBD1; J gene: TRBJ1-6; clone size: .; V gene: TRBV11-3
CDR3 DNA: TGTGCCAGTCCACTTGCCACAGGGGGATACAATGAGCAGTTCTTC; CDR3 protein: CASPLATGGYNEQFF; D gene: TRBD1; J gene: TRBJ2-1; clone size: .; V gene: TRBV25-1
CDR3 DNA: TGTGCCAGTAGTATTAGGACAGGGGGCTACACCTTC; CDR3 protein: CASSIRTGGYTF; D gene: TRBD1; J gene: TRBJ1-2; clone size: .; V gene: TRBV19
CDR3 DNA: TGTGCCAGCCACTCTACCGACAGGGCTGGTGGCTACACCTTC; CDR3 protein: CASHSTDRAGGYTF; D gene: TRBD1; J gene: TRBJ1-2; clone size: .; V gene: TRBV6-5
CDR3 DNA: TGTGCCAGCAGCTTTTACAGGAGCACCGGGGAGCTGTTTTTT; CDR3 protein: CASSFYRSTGELFF; D gene: .; J gene: TRBJ2-2; clone size: .; V gene: TRBV11-3
CDR3 DNA: TGCGCCAGAGGGACAGGGGGCTGTTACGAGCAGTACTTC; CDR3 protein: CARGTGGCYEQYF; D gene: TRBD1; J gene: TRBJ2-7; clone size: .; V gene: TRBV10-1
CDR3 DNA: TGTGCCAGCAGCTTAGCGGGGGGAACGTTTGGGACCCAGTACTTC; CDR3 protein: CASSLAGGTFGTQYF; D gene: TRBD2; J gene: TRBJ2-5; clone size: .; V gene: TRBV13
CDR3 DNA: TGCGCCAGCAGTCATGCGAGAGGGGAGCAGTTCTTC; CDR3 protein: CASSHARGEQFF; D gene: .; J gene: TRBJ2-1; clone size: .; V gene: TRBV23-1
CDR3 DNA: TGCAGCGTTGCGAAGAGGGAGTGGGGCAATGAGCAGTTCTTC; CDR3 protein: CSVAKREWGNEQFF; D gene: .; J gene: TRBJ2-1; clone size: few; V gene: TRBV29-1
CDR3 DNA: TGTGCCAGTACGACTCACAGGGTGACCGGGGAGCTGTTTTTT; CDR3 protein: CASTTHRVTGELFF; D gene: .; J gene: TRBJ2-2; clone size: few; V gene: TRBV2
CDR3 DNA: TGTGCCAGCAGCTTCCGGGACTCTTGGGAGACCCAGTACTTC; CDR3 protein: CASSFRDSWETQYF; D gene: .; J gene: TRBJ2-5; clone size: .; V gene: TRBV7-8
CDR3 DNA: TGTGCCAGTACCCCTAGGACAGGGGGTAAGGGCAATCAGCCCCAGCATTTT; CDR3 protein: CASTPRTGGKGNQPQHF; D gene: TRBD1; J gene: TRBJ1-5; clone size: .; V gene: TRBV19
CDR3 DNA: TGCGCCAGCAGCTTGTCGGGCGGGACAGGGGTATCTACGCAGTATTTT; CDR3 protein: CASSLSGGTGVSTQYF; D gene: TRBD1; J gene: TRBJ2-3; clone size: .; V gene: TRBV5-1
CDR3 DNA: TGTGCCAGCAGTTTTGGGAGAAGGAACACTGAAGCTTTCTTT; CDR3 protein: CASSFGRRNTEAFF; D gene: .; J gene: TRBJ1-1; clone size: .; V gene: TRBV28
CDR3 DNA: TGTGCCTGGAGTGTACTGTCGGGTTACAATGAGCAGTTCTTC; CDR3 protein: CAWSVLSGYNEQFF; D gene: .; J gene: TRBJ2-1; clone size: .; V gene: TRBV30
CDR3 DNA: TGTGCCAGCAGCTCGGACAGGTCGGACTATGGCTACACCTTC; CDR3 protein: CASSSDRSDYGYTF; D gene: TRBD1; J gene: TRBJ1-2; clone size: .; V gene: TRBV7-9
CDR3 DNA: TGTGCCAGCAGCTTTGACTTTTATATTGCTCGGTTCTTC; CDR3 protein: CASSFDFYIARFF; D gene: .; J gene: TRBJ2-1; clone size: few; V gene: TRBV11-2
CDR3 DNA: TGTGCCTCCTGCTACGGCAGGGCGAGACACACTGAAGCTTTCTTT; CDR3 protein: CASCYGRARHTEAFF; D gene: .; J gene: TRBJ1-1; clone size: .; V gene: TRBV3-1/TRBV3-2
CDR3 DNA: TGCGCCAGCAGCCAAGGGGACAGGGACTCCTACGAGCAGTACTTC; CDR3 protein: CASSQGDRDSYEQYF; D gene: TRBD1; J gene: TRBJ2-7; clone size: .; V gene: TRBV4-3
CDR3 DNA: TGTGCCAGCTCACCTTCTGGTCCCCGGAGCTCCTACGAGCAGTACTTC; CDR3 protein: CASSPSGPRSSYEQYF; D gene: .; J gene: TRBJ2-7; clone size: .; V gene: TRBV18
CDR3 DNA: TGTGCCAGCAGCCTTTCCGGGACAGATAACTACGAGCAGTACTTC; CDR3 protein: CASSLSGTDNYEQYF; D gene: TRBD1; J gene: TRBJ2-7; clone size: .; V gene: TRBV3-1/TRBV3-2
CDR3 DNA: TGTGCCAGCTCCCGGGAGTCCACTGAAGCTTTCTTT; CDR3 protein: CASSRESTEAFF; D gene: .; J gene: TRBJ1-1; clone size: .; V gene: TRBV19
CDR3 DNA: TGTGCCAGCGGCCTGGGGGGAGCCGCCTACAATGAGCAGTTCTTC; CDR3 protein: CASGLGGAAYNEQFF; D gene: .; J gene: TRBJ2-1; clone size: .; V gene: TRBV7-9
CDR3 DNA: TGTGCCAGCAGTTACAGGACTAGCGGGAATATTGAGCAGTTCTTC; CDR3 protein: CASSYRTSGNIEQFF; D gene: TRBD2; J gene: TRBJ2-1; clone size: .; V gene: TRBV6-2/TRBV6-3
CDR3 DNA: TGTGCCAGCATTAGCAGGAGGGGCGCCAAAAACATTCAGTACTTC; CDR3 protein: CASISRRGAKNIQYF; D gene: .; J gene: TRBJ2-4; clone size: .; V gene: TRBV2
CDR3 DNA: TGTGCCAGCAGCTTGGGTCCGGGCTCCTACAATGAGCAGTTCTTC; CDR3 protein: CASSLGPGSYNEQFF; D gene: .; J gene: TRBJ2-1; clone size: .; V gene: TRBV5-6
CDR3 DNA: TGTGCCAGCAGCGTCGGGGTCTTAGAGAATCAGCCCCAGCATTTT; CDR3 protein: CASSVGVLENQPQHF; D gene: .; J gene: TRBJ1-5; clone size: .; V gene: TRBV9
CDR3 DNA: TGTGCCAGCAGCCCGGATGGGGGCACAAACTACGAGCAGTACTTC; CDR3 protein: CASSPDGGTNYEQYF; D gene: .; J gene: TRBJ2-7; clone size: .; V gene: TRBV7-3
CDR3 DNA: TGTGCCAGCAGCTTATTGGTCGGGGCAGGGGGCTTCTACGAGCAGTACTTC; CDR3 protein: CASSLLVGAGGFYEQYF; D gene: TRBD1; J gene: TRBJ2-7; clone size: .; V gene: TRBV11-2
CDR3 DNA: TGTGCCAGTAGGCCGTGGGCAGAGACCTACGAGCAGTACTTC; CDR3 protein: CASRPWAETYEQYF; D gene: .; J gene: TRBJ2-7; clone size: few; V gene: TRBV19
CDR3 DNA: TGCGCCAGCAGCCTCAGTTCGGGGGGCCCTATTAACATTCAGTACTTC; CDR3 protein: CASSLSSGGPINIQYF; D gene: .; J gene: TRBJ2-4; clone size: .; V gene: TRBV4-3
CDR3 DNA: TGTGCCAGCAGACTAAGTTCGGGGGGTAGGGGCAATGAGCAGTTCTTC; CDR3 protein: CASRLSSGGRGNEQFF; D gene: TRBD2; J gene: TRBJ2-1; clone size: .; V gene: TRBV14
CDR3 DNA: TGTGCCAGCTCGGAGCGGGGGGCGCAAGAGACCCAGTACTTC; CDR3 protein: CASSERGAQETQYF; D gene: TRBD2; J gene: TRBJ2-5; clone size: .; V gene: TRBV18
CDR3 DNA: TGCGCCAGCAGCGCCGGACAGATAACCTACGAGCAGTACTTC; CDR3 protein: CASSAGQITYEQYF; D gene: .; J gene: TRBJ2-7; clone size: .; V gene: TRBV5-1
CDR3 DNA: TGTGCCAGCCACGACAGGGGGCTAGCCAAAAACATTCAGTACTTC; CDR3 protein: CASHDRGLAKNIQYF; D gene: TRBD1; J gene: TRBJ2-4; clone size: .; V gene: TRBV6-5
CDR3 DNA: TGTGCCAGCAGCCAAGTCGAAGGGGCTGGAAACACCATATATTTT; CDR3 protein: CASSQVEGAGNTIYF; D gene: .; J gene: TRBJ1-3; clone size: once; V gene: TRBV4-2
CDR3 DNA: TGTGCCAGCAGTTACCGGCGACTAGCGGGAGATGAGCAGTTCTTC; CDR3 protein: CASSYRRLAGDEQFF; D gene: TRBD2; J gene: TRBJ2-1; clone size: .; V gene: TRBV6-5
CDR3 DNA: TGTGCCAGCTCACTTATGCGGCCGGGAGTTTACAATGAGCAGTTCTTC; CDR3 protein: CASSLMRPGVYNEQFF; D gene: .; J gene: TRBJ2-1; clone size: .; V gene: TRBV18
CDR3 DNA: TGTGCCAGCAGCTTGTTAGAAGCATCCCCTGGCGAGCAGTACTTC; CDR3 protein: CASSLLEASPGEQYF; D gene: .; J gene: TRBJ2-7; clone size: .; V gene: TRBV5-4
CDR3 DNA: TGTGCCAGCAGCGAGGACAGGGCGCGATCCTATGGCTACACCTTC; CDR3 protein: CASSEDRARSYGYTF; D gene: TRBD1; J gene: TRBJ1-2; clone size: .; V gene: TRBV5-6
CDR3 DNA: TGTGCCAGCAGCCACGGACAGTCCTACGAGCAGTACTTC; CDR3 protein: CASSHGQSYEQYF; D gene: .; J gene: TRBJ2-7; clone size: .; V gene: TRBV3-1/TRBV3-2
CDR3 DNA: TGTGCCACCAGTGATTTGGGGATCGGCGGGAGGGTGAGCACAGATACGCAGTATTTT; CDR3 protein: CATSDLGIGGRVSTDTQYF; D gene: TRBD2; J gene: TRBJ2-3; clone size: .; V gene: TRBV24-1
CDR3 DNA: TGTGCCAGCAGACCCGCTACACTAGCGGGGGGGCTCATCGGGGAGCTGTTTTTT; CDR3 protein: CASRPATLAGGLIGELFF; D gene: TRBD2; J gene: TRBJ2-2; clone size: .; V gene: TRBV5-6
CDR3 DNA: TGTGCCAGCTCACACTTGGGACAGGACGCGAACACCGGGGAGCTGTTTTTT; CDR3 protein: CASSHLGQDANTGELFF; D gene: TRBD1; J gene: TRBJ2-2; clone size: .; V gene: TRBV18
CDR3 DNA: TGTGCCAGCTCACGCGGAGGCATGAACACTGAAGCTTTCTTT; CDR3 protein: CASSRGGMNTEAFF; D gene: .; J gene: TRBJ1-1; clone size: .; V gene: TRBV18
CDR3 DNA: TGTGCCAGCAGTTACTCAGGACAGTACAATGAGCAGTTCTTC; CDR3 protein: CASSYSGQYNEQFF; D gene: .; J gene: TRBJ2-1; clone size: .; V gene: TRBV6-6
CDR3 DNA: TGTGCCAGCAGTCTGCGGACAAGCGGAAACACCATATATTTT; CDR3 protein: CASSLRTSGNTIYF; D gene: .; J gene: TRBJ1-3; clone size: .; V gene: TRBV28
CDR3 DNA: TGTGCCAGCAGAGGCGGAGGGGTAGCGGGGGGGTACGAGCAGTACTTC; CDR3 protein: CASRGGGVAGGYEQYF; D gene: TRBD2; J gene: TRBJ2-7; clone size: .; V gene: TRBV2